The text below deals with one TCR beta chain. Its antigen is currently unknown. Time point defined: sample taken at primary tumor resection. The CDR3 extends over 15 amino acids. After removal of 5 bases from V and 1 base from J, the junction contained 7 bases not matched to a gene. TCRdb used MiXCR to reprocess the 5' RACE reads, holding one entry per CDR3 protein. This repertoire shows about 20,000 distinct CDR3 sequences, 5.7% found once; its top ten account for 10% to 13%. The data were taken from a study of spatial heterogeneity in lung cancer. General study results and limits: Tumoral mutation counts were tracked by counts of expanded intratumoral alpha and beta TCRs.

The chain uses TRBV12-3 or TRBV12-4 and TRBJ2-5; TRBD1 agrees at 7 bases. This TCR derives from a female donor with early-stage non-small cell lung cancer. The source was lung tumor tissue, collected at surgery. CDR3 DNA sequence: TGTGCCAGCAGTCCACGGGGACAGTCCCAAGAGACCCAGTACTTC. It is translated as CASSPRGQSQETQYF.